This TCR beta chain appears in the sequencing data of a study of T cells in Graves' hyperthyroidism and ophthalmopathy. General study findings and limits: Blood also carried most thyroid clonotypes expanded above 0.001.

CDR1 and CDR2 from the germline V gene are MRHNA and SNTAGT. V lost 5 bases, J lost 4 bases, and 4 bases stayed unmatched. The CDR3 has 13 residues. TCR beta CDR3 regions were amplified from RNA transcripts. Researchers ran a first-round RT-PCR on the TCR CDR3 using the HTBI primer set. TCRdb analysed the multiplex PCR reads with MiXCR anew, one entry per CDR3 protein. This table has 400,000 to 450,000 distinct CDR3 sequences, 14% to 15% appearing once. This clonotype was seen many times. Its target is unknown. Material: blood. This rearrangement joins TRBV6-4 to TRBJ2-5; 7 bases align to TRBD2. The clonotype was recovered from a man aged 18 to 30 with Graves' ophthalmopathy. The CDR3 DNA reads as TGTGCCAGCAGTCGACTAGCAGGAGAGACCCAGTACTTC. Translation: CASSRLAGETQYF.